These 13 T cell receptor beta chains share one sample of origin, sequenced in a study of CD8+ T cells in alopecia areata. TCR sequencing used cDNA made by reverse transcription of extracted RNA. Repertoires were generated with immunoSEQ multiplex PCR, while TCRdb's copy carries only in-frame clones and drops some. There are some 170,000 clones in the sample; roughly 50% occur only once, and about a sixth lies in the top ten. Stated treatment: oral pan-JAK inhibitor, 5-10 mg twice daily. The sample in question was CD4+ T cells sorted from blood, obtained between weeks 55 and 70, from a patient treated with tofacitinib. These receptors were taken from a human donor with alopecia areata.

The chain uses TRBV4-1 and TRBJ1-6; a possible D gene is TRBD1 (6 bases). CDR3 length: 18 amino acids. The V and J ends lost 0 bases and 7 bases respectively, with 19 bases between them. In germline, CDR1 is MGHRA, CDR2 YSYEKL. DNA of the CDR3: TGCGCCAGCAGCCAAGAATGGATCGGCGACAGGCGAAATTCACCCCTCCACTTT. It is translated as CASSQEWIGDRRNSPLHF.

V is TRBV6-5 and J is TRBJ2-7, with D possibly called TRBD1 or TRBD2 (5 bases each). V was pared by 10 bases and J by 0 bases, with 10 bases between. Germline CDR1 and CDR2: MNHEY and SVGAGI. CDR3 length: 12 residues. CDR3 DNA: TGTGCCACCCGGGACCACTCCTACGAGCAGTACTTC. Translating gives CATRDHSYEQYF.

This rearrangement joins TRBV10-3 to TRBJ2-7, with D perhaps being TRBD1 or TRBD2 (5 bases each). V was shortened by 4 bases and J by 3 bases, with 10 bases between the two germline ends. Germline V gene sequence: CDR1 ENHRY, CDR2 SYGVKD. This CDR3 is built from 13 residues. The CDR3 DNA sequence: TGTGCCATCAGTGGGGGACGGCTCTACGAGCAGTACTTC. The encoded protein is CAISGGRLYEQYF.

This chain links TRBV29-1 with TRBJ1-2; D gene ambiguous. Between the trimmed V and J ends, which lost 4 bases and 4 bases, there was a span of 7 bases. Germline V gene data show CDR1 as SQVTM and CDR2 as ANQGSEA. CDR3 length equals 11 residues. DNA for the CDR3: TGCAGCGTTGTTCACTCCTATGGCTACACCTTC. Translating gives CSVVHSYGYTF.

The chain combines TRBV30 with TRBJ2-3; D might be TRBD1 (6 bases). The CDR3 has 12 amino acids. With 3 bases removed from V and 5 bases from J, the gap between germline ends came to 9 bases. Germline lookup yields CDR1 GTSNPN and CDR2 SVGIG (reference sequence). The CDR3 here is CAWSAQGDTQYF. In DNA, the CDR3 is TGTGCCTGGAGCGCACAGGGAGATACGCAGTATTTT. Supplemented by reference TRBV30 and TRBJ2-3, the full variable domain reads SQTIHQWPATLVQPVGSPLSLECTVEGTSNPNLYWYRQAAGRGLQLLFYSVGIGQISSEVPQNLSASRPQDRQFILSSKKLLLSDSGFYLCAWSAQGDTQYFGPGTRLTVL.

The table lists this clone with a few counts. The chain uses TRBV9 and TRBJ1-5; TRBD1 aligns across 7 bases. The CDR3 covers 14 residues. CDR1 and CDR2 from the germline V gene are SGDLS and YYNGEE. Germline trimming cut 0 bases from V and 5 bases from J; bases unmatched to any gene: 2. The CDR3 DNA follows: TGTGCCAGCAGCGTAGGGGACAGCTATCAGCCCCAGCATTTT. It codes for CASSVGDSYQPQHF.

The chain uses TRBV7-2 and TRBJ2-7; no clear D. CDR1 and CDR2 (germline): SGHTA, FQGNSA. Trimming shortened V by 5 bases and J by 1 base, and 12 bases separated the two germline ends. The CDR3 has 14 amino acids. The CDR3 spells CASSLQDGSYEQYF. CDR3 bases: TGTGCCAGCAGCCTCCAGGACGGGTCCTACGAGCAGTACTTC.

The V call is TRBV29-1, the J call TRBJ2-3, with 7 bases that match TRBD2. Germline V gene sequence: CDR1 SQVTM, CDR2 ANQGSEA. This CDR3 comprises 15 residues. V dropped 6 bases and J dropped 2; count of bases not matched to a gene: 11. As DNA, the CDR3 is TGCAGCGTCCGGAAATCGGGGGGATTCACAGATACGCAGTATTTT. Amino acids: CSVRKSGGFTDTQYF.

This clone was seen more than once but under ten times. The chain carries TRBV10-3 and TRBJ2-1; no firm D call. The V gene's germline CDR1 is ENHRY and CDR2 SYGVKD. This CDR3 is built from 15 residues. V shed 1 base and J shed 10 bases, with 17 bases lying between them. The CDR3, as DNA: TGTGCCATCAGTGAGTTTGGGGATCGTGGTGGCGAGCAGTTCTTC. This sequence encodes CAISEFGDRGGEQFF.

This clone was counted between two and nine times. The rearrangement uses TRBV29-1 and TRBJ1-1; no clear D. The length of the CDR3 is 14 residues. Trimming removed 8 bases from V and 2 bases from J, with 18 bases in between. Germline V CDR1 and CDR2: SQVTM, ANQGSEA. The CDR3 spells CSSNPTSVNTEAFF. CDR3 nucleotides: TGCAGCTCAAACCCTACCTCCGTTAACACTGAAGCTTTCTTT.

The chain couples TRBV13 to TRBJ2-3; perhaps TRBD1 as D (6 bases). Between the trimmed V and J ends, which lost 5 bases and 9 bases, there was a span of 18 bases. CDR1 PRHDT and CDR2 FYEKMQ come from the germline V gene (reference sequence). The CDR3 length is 14 residues. The CDR3 region is CASSPTTGKGTQYF. The DNA for the CDR3 is TGTGCCAGCAGCCCAACAACAGGGAAGGGGACGCAGTATTTT. The full variable domain, its missing parts supplied by reference TRBV13 and TRBJ2-3, is AAGVIQSPRHLIKEKRETATLKCYPIPRHDTVYWYQQGPGQDPQFLISFYEKMQSDKGSIPDRFSAQQFSDYHSELNMSSLELGDSALYFCASSPTTGKGTQYFGPGTRLTVL.

V usage is TRBV18 and J usage is TRBJ2-3, with D uncertain. Trimming stripped 2 bases from V and 2 bases from J, with 2 bases between. Germline CDR1 KGHSH, CDR2 LQKENI. The CDR3 has 12 residues. The chain's CDR3 is CASSPNTDTQYF. The CDR3, as DNA: TGTGCCAGCTCACCAAACACAGATACGCAGTATTTT.

Only a few counts were recorded for this clone. This chain joins TRBV18 and TRBJ2-1, with D possibly called TRBD1 or TRBD2 (5 bases each). Deletions cut 6 bases from V and 8 bases from J, with 14 bases between. The germline V gene has CDR1 KGHSH and CDR2 LQKENI. This CDR3 contains 13 residues. As DNA, the CDR3 is TGTGCCAGCTCGTCAACTCTGGGGGATGAGCAGTTCTTC. Its translation: CASSSTLGDEQFF.